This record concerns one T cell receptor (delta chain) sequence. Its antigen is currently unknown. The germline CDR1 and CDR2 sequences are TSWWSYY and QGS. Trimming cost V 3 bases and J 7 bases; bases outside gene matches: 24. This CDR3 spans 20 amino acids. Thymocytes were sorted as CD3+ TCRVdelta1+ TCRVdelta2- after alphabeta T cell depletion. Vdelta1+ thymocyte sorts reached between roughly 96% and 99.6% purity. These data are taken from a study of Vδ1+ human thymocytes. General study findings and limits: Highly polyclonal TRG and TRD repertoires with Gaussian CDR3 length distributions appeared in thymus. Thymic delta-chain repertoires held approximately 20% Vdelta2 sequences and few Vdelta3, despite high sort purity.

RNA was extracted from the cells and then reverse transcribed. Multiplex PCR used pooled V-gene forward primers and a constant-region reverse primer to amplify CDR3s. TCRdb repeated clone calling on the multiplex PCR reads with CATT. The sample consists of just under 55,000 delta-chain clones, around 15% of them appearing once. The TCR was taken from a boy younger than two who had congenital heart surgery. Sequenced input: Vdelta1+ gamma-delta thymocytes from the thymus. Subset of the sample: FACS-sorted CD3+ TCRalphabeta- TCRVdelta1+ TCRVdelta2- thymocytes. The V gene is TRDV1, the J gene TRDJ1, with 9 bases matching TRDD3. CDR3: CALGDPAIPVLGDHASKLIF. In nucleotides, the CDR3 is TGTGCTCTTGGGGACCCTGCCATTCCGGTACTGGGGGACCATGCCTCTAAACTCATCTTT.